One and the same sample provided the 23 T cell receptor beta chains below, sequenced in a study of T cells in Graves' hyperthyroidism and ophthalmopathy. It was RNA transcripts that yielded the amplified TCR beta CDR3 regions. An initial round of RT-PCR targeting the TCR CDR3 relied on the HTBI primer set. One entry per CDR3 protein, called by TCRdb with MiXCR from the multiplex PCR reads. The sample shows 750,000 to 950,000 distinct CDR3 sequences, 38% of them seen only once. The specimen was blood. The origin of the receptors is a young man with Graves' hyperthyroidism.

Many counts were recorded for this clonotype. This rearrangement joins TRBV10-3 to TRBJ1-5, with D hard to call. Trimming removed 5 bases from V and 0 bases from J, with 8 bases in between. Germline loops: CDR1 ENHRY, CDR2 SYGVKD. The CDR3 covers 14 residues. CDR3 sequence (DNA): TGTGCCATCAGTTCGGACGGTAGCAATCAGCCCCAGCATTTT. This encodes CAISSDGSNQPQHF.

This clonotype was seen repeatedly, ten times or more. This sequence joins TRBV24-1 and TRBJ2-2; TRBD1 might be the D (6 bases). Trimming took 3 bases from V and 4 from J, leaving 14 bases between them. The CDR3 is made up of 16 amino acids. Germline lookup yields CDR1 KGHDR and CDR2 SFDVKD. The CDR3 loop is CATSDHRAFSTGELFF. The DNA of the CDR3 is TGTGCCACCAGTGATCACAGGGCGTTTAGCACCGGGGAGCTGTTTTTT.

The chain has TRBV5-1 and TRBJ2-7; D tentatively fits TRBD1 or TRBD2 (5 bases each). The CDR3 has 15 residues. Per germline, CDR1 SGHRS and CDR2 YFSETQ. Trimming shortened V by 2 bases and J by 0 bases, and 12 bases separated the two germline ends. CDR3 bases: TGCGCCAGCAGCTTTGAGGGGTCCTACTCCTACGAGCAGTACTTC. Protein: CASSFEGSYSYEQYF.

V and J are TRBV15 and TRBJ1-6; TRBD1 might be the D (5 bases). Germline loops: CDR1 LNHNV, CDR2 YYDKDF (reference sequence). V lost 1 base, J lost 9 bases, and 13 bases lay in between. The CDR3 length is 15 residues. This chain's CDR3 is CATSRVPGAASPLHF. The DNA of the CDR3 is TGTGCCACCAGCAGAGTCCCTGGGGCGGCTTCACCCCTCCACTTT.

The chain couples TRBV15 to TRBJ2-2; 11 bases line up with TRBD2. CDR1 LNHNV and CDR2 YYDKDF come from the germline V gene (reference sequence). The CDR3 covers 18 residues. J gave up 7 bases and V 3 bases, and 13 bases lay outside the gene matches. This CDR3 reads CATSSVAPSSGRFGELFF. The DNA for the CDR3 is TGTGCCACCAGCAGTGTCGCCCCGTCTAGCGGGAGGTTCGGGGAGCTGTTTTTT.

The J gene is TRBJ2-7, the V gene TRBV7-8, with 12 nucleotides matching TRBD1. The CDR3 runs 17 residues. CDR1 and CDR2 from the germline V gene are SGHVS and FQNEAQ. V dropped 0 bases and J dropped 3; count of bases not matched to a gene: 6. CDR3 DNA: TGTGCCAGCAGCTTAGCGCGGGACAGGGGGCGCCTCTACGAGCAGTACTTC. Translating gives CASSLARDRGRLYEQYF.

The chain recombines TRBV12-3 or TRBV12-4 with TRBJ2-7, with D possibly matching TRBD2 (6 bases). Trimming pared 5 bases from V and 4 bases from J, leaving 15 bases between. The CDR3 length is 14 residues. CDR3 DNA: TGTGCCAGCAGTACGGCTAGCGTGAGTTACGAGCAGTACTTC. Amino acids: CASSTASVSYEQYF.

The chain carries TRBV19 and TRBJ1-1, with TRBD1 matching over 9 bases. Germline lookup yields CDR1 LNHDA and CDR2 SQIVND (reference sequence). CDR3 length equals 18 residues. Trimming took 3 bases from V and 1 from J; bases not matched to a gene: 12. The CDR3 bases are TGTGCCAGTAGTATCCCGTCGGGGACAGGGCATCGGAACACTGAAGCTTTCTTT. This sequence encodes CASSIPSGTGHRNTEAFF.

The chain joins TRBV7-9 to TRBJ1-1, with no clear D. V lost 1 base and J 4 bases, leaving 16 bases between the germline ends. Germline CDR1 reads SEHNR; CDR2 reads FQNEAQ (reference sequence). The CDR3 is 16 amino acids. The CDR3 here is CASSLGVMIGGTEAFF. The CDR3, as DNA: TGTGCCAGCAGCTTAGGCGTAATGATAGGCGGCACTGAAGCTTTCTTT.

The chain uses TRBV7-8 and TRBJ1-3; D remains ambiguous. Trimming shortened V by 2 bases and J by 9 bases, and 20 bases separated the two germline ends. The germline gives CDR1 SGHVS, CDR2 FQNEAQ. This CDR3 has 16 amino acids. The CDR3 bases are TGTGCCAGCAGCTTATTGGATGGAGGCGGGCAGGCCACCATATATTTT. Amino acids: CASSLLDGGGQATIYF. The full variable domain, with the rest looked up from reference TRBV7-8 and TRBJ1-3, is GAGVSQSPRYKVAKRGQDVALRCDPISGHVSLFWYQQALGQGPEFLTYFQNEAQLDKSGLPSDRFFAERPEGSVSTLKIQRTQQEDSAVYLCASSLLDGGGQATIYFGEGSWLTVV.

Note on this clonotype: This may stem from a read error, because a much larger clone lies one nucleotide away. The V call is TRBV9, the J call TRBJ1-2; no clear D gene. The CDR3 extends over 12 amino acids. In germline, CDR1 is SGDLS, CDR2 YYNGEE. The CDR3: CANSVGSGGYTF. The CDR3 DNA reads as TGTGCCAACAGCGTAGGTAGCGGTGGCTACACCTTC.

At least ten counts were recorded for this clonotype. The chain links TRBV7-9 to TRBJ1-1; D is undetermined. The CDR3 sequence is 11 residues long. Germline V gene lookup returns CDR1 SEHNR and CDR2 FQNEAQ (reference sequence). Trimming removed 5 bases from V and 8 bases from J, with 9 bases in between. DNA of the CDR3: TGTGCCAGCAGCCGCGTAGGGGAAGCTTTCTTT. Its protein product is CASSRVGEAFF.

This clonotype was recorded a few times. The chain recombines TRBV4-1 with TRBJ1-6; no clear D. CDR1 MGHRA and CDR2 YSYEKL come from the germline V gene. The germline V and J ends were trimmed by 1 base and 10 bases, with 11 bases remaining between them. This CDR3 comprises 14 residues. The chain's CDR3 is CASSQGPGDSPLHF. The CDR3 region has the DNA TGCGCCAGCAGCCAAGGTCCGGGAGACTCACCCCTCCACTTT.

Comments on this clonotype: The germline gene is not matched at one end of the junction; a read error may be the cause. This chain joins TRBV10-3 and TRBJ1-5, with D unresolved. CDR1 is ENHRY, CDR2 SYGVKD, per germline. This CDR3 is built from 14 residues. The CDR3 nucleotides read TGTGCCAGCAGTATCGCGTGGGGCAATCAGCCCCAGCATTTT. This sequence encodes CASSIAWGNQPQHF.

The rearrangement links TRBV7-8 to TRBJ2-5; no clear D. The V end lost 1 base, the J end lost 5 bases, and 8 bases lay between the germline ends. Per the germline V gene, CDR1 is SGHVS and CDR2 is FQNEAQ. The CDR3 consists of 13 residues. The CDR3: CASSLEARETQYF. The DNA for the CDR3 is TGTGCCAGCAGCTTAGAGGCCCGGGAGACCCAGTACTTC.

This clonotype has ten or more counts. The genes are TRBV2 and TRBJ1-5, with a possible D match to TRBD1 (5 bases). Trimming stripped 8 bases from V and 4 bases from J, with 15 bases between. The germline gives CDR1 SNHLY, CDR2 FYNNEI. The CDR3 consists of 14 residues. As DNA, the CDR3 is TGTGCCAGCTCCCAGACAGCGAAGAATCAGCCCCAGCATTTT. Encoded protein: CASSQTAKNQPQHF.

This clonotype has just a few counts. This sequence joins TRBV5-1 and TRBJ2-2, with 10 bases fitting TRBD2. CDR3 length: 17 amino acids. V trimming: 4 bases; J trimming: 2 bases; junction bases outside the gene matches: 8. The germline CDR1 and CDR2 sequences are SGHRS and YFSETQ. CDR3 sequence (DNA): TGCGCCAGCAGCCCCCTTAGCGGGAGGATAAACACCGGGGAGCTGTTTTTT. Its protein is CASSPLSGRINTGELFF.

This chain uses TRBV10-3 with TRBJ1-3; D might be TRBD1 (6 bases). The CDR3 loop spans 15 amino acids. The V end lost 4 bases, the J end lost 0 bases, and 10 bases lay between the germline ends. Germline CDR1 is ENHRY and CDR2 is SYGVKD. The CDR3 DNA sequence: TGTGCCATCAGTGCAGGGGAGTTCTCTGGAAACACCATATATTTT. It encodes CAISAGEFSGNTIYF.

This sequence joins TRBV2 and TRBJ1-5; the D is unclear. The CDR3 runs to 17 residues. Trimming removed 6 bases from V and 7 bases from J, with 25 bases in between. Germline V gives CDR1 SNHLY, CDR2 FYNNEI. The CDR3 here is CASSPHAGQATDQPQHF. CDR3 coding DNA: TGTGCCAGCAGCCCACACGCCGGCCAGGCGACGGACCAGCCCCAGCATTTT.

This clonotype was recorded a few times. The rearrangement uses TRBV20-1 and TRBJ1-1, with D possibly matching TRBD1 (5 bases). Germline values: CDR1 DFQATT, CDR2 SNEGSKA (reference sequence). The V end lost 5 bases, the J end lost 3 bases, and 13 bases lay between the germline ends. This CDR3 has 13 residues. CDR3: CSADDRLYTEAFF. CDR3 nucleotide sequence: TGCAGTGCTGACGACAGATTGTACACTGAAGCTTTCTTT.

The chain employs TRBV9 and TRBJ2-7; 10 bases are a match to TRBD2. CDR3 length equals 15 residues. Per the germline V gene, CDR1 is SGDLS and CDR2 is YYNGEE. V shed 0 bases and J 4 bases; nucleotides not matched to a gene: 4. The CDR3 sequence is CASSVGLAGGYEQYF. CDR3 coding DNA: TGTGCCAGCAGCGTAGGATTAGCGGGGGGTTACGAGCAGTACTTC.

This clonotype was recorded at least ten times. The V and J genes are TRBV19 and TRBJ1-1; 12 bases line up with TRBD1. The J segment lost 5 bases and the V segment lost 3 bases, leaving 4 bases of the junction unmatched. Germline assignment: CDR1 LNHDA and CDR2 SQIVND (reference sequence). This CDR3 region has 15 residues. Here the CDR3 DNA reads TGTGCCAGTAGTATGGGACAGGGGGCATGGACTGAAGCTTTCTTT. This gives the protein CASSMGQGAWTEAFF.

This clonotype occurred a few times. The chain has TRBV5-8 and TRBJ1-5; D ambiguous. Per the germline V gene, CDR1 is SGHTS and CDR2 is YDEGEE. Trimming removed 2 bases from V and 4 bases from J, with 13 bases in between. CDR3 size: 15 residues. The CDR3 DNA reads as TGTGCCAGCAGCTTACAACCCATCCGGAATCAGCCCCAGCATTTT. Translating it yields CASSLQPIRNQPQHF.